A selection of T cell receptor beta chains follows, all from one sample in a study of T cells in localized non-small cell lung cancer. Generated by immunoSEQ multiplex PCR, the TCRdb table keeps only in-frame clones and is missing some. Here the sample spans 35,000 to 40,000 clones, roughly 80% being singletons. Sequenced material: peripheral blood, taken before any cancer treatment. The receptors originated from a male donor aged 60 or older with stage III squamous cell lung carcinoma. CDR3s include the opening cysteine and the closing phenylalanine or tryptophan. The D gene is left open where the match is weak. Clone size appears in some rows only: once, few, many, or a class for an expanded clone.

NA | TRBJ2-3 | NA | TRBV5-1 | TGCGCCAGCAGCTCCCTATCGACAGGTCACACAGATACGCAGTATTTT | CASSSLSTGHTDTQYF
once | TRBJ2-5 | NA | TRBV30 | TGTGCCTGGACCCCCGCCTTTGAGCAAGAGACCCAGTACTTC | CAWTPAFEQETQYF
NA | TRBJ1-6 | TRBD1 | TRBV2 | TGTGCCAGCATCAAGGACAGGGTGGATTCACCCCTCCACTTT | CASIKDRVDSPLHF
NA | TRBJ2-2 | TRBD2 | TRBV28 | TGTGCCAGCAGTTCCCTGGGGAGGGGTCCCTCCGGGGAGCTGTTTTTT | CASSSLGRGPSGELFF
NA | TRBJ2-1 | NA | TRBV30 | TGTGCCTGGAGTTCGACAGGGAGGGCGAATGAGCAGTTCTTC | CAWSSTGRANEQFF
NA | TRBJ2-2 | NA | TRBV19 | TGTGCCAGTAAAACGGGTTACACCGGGGAGCTGTTTTTT | CASKTGYTGELFF
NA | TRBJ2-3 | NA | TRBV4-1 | TGCGCCAGCAGCCAAGATAGGCCTAGCACAGATACGCAGTATTTT | CASSQDRPSTDTQYF
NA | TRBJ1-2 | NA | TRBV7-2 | TGTGCCAGCAGCGCCGAAGCCCTGGGCTACACCTTC | CASSAEALGYTF
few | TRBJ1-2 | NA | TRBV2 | TGTGCCAGCAGTACAGAGAACTATGGCTACACCTTC | CASSTENYGYTF
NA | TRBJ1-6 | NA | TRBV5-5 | TGTGCCAGCAGCTTGGCCGGGGCCCCGGGGAATTCACCCCTCCACTTT | CASSLAGAPGNSPLHF
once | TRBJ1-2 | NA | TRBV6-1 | TGTGCCAGCAGTGAACAGGCCAACTACTATGGCTACACCTTC | CASSEQANYYGYTF
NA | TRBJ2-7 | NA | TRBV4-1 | TGCGCCAGCAGCTACCGGGACGGTGGGGAGCAGTACTTC | CASSYRDGGEQYF
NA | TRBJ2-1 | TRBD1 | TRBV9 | TGTGCCAGCAGCGCCCGGGACAGGTACAATGAGCAGTTCTTC | CASSARDRYNEQFF
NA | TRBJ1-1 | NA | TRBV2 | TGTGCCAGCAGTGAAGTGAAGGGCCTGAACACTGAAGCTTTCTTT | CASSEVKGLNTEAFF
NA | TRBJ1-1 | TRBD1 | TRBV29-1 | TGCAGCGTTGCCCGGACAGGGGTTGCCACTGAAGCTTTCTTT | CSVARTGVATEAFF
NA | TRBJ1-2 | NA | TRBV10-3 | TGTGCCATCAGTGGGGACGTCGGGTCTGGCTACACCTTC | CAISGDVGSGYTF
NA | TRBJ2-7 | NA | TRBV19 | TGTGCCAGTAGTGGACCGGAGCAGGCCGAGCAGTACTTC | CASSGPEQAEQYF
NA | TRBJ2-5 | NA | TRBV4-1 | TGCGCCAGCAGCCTGGACCACCAAGAGACCCAGTACTTC | CASSLDHQETQYF
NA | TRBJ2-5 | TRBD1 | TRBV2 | TGTGCCAGCAGTCAGACAGGGGTAGAGACCCAGTACTTC | CASSQTGVETQYF
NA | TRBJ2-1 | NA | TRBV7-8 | TGTGCCAGCAGCTTAAGGACATCTTACAATGAGCAGTTCTTC | CASSLRTSYNEQFF
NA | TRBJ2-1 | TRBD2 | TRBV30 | TGTGCCTGGAGCAGAGCGGGAGAGTACAATGAGCAGTTCTTC | CAWSRAGEYNEQFF
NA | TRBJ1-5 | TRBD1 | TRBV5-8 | TGTGCCAGCAGCCCGGGACAGGTTTATAGCAATCAGCCCCAGCATTTT | CASSPGQVYSNQPQHF
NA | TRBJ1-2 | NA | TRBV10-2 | TGCACCAGCAGTTTACAGGAAGCCTATGGCTACACCTTC | CTSSLQEAYGYTF
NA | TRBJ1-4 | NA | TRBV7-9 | TGTGCCAGCAGCCCCCGGGGTCCCACTAATGAAAAACTGTTTTTT | CASSPRGPTNEKLFF
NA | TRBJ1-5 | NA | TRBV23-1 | TGCGCCAGCAGTCAATCGAGACCAAACAATCAGCCCCAGCATTTT | CASSQSRPNNQPQHF
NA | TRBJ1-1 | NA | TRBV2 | TGTGCCAGCAGTGGTGCCCGGAACGCTGAAGCTTTCTTT | CASSGARNAEAFF
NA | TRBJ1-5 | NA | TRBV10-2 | TGCGCCAGCAGTGTGTTACAGGCTAGCAATCAGCCCCAGCATTTT | CASSVLQASNQPQHF